Here is one T cell receptor beta chain with its context. The data are from a study of control samples from healthy donors and cancer patients. This CDR3 is 13 amino acids long. Per the germline V gene, CDR1 is SEHNR and CDR2 is FQNEAQ (reference sequence). V lost 0 bases, J lost 6 bases, and 5 bases lay in between. Data came from immunoSEQ multiplex PCR; TCRdb stores just in-frame clones and leaves some out. The sample comprises tens of thousands of clones, around 94% of which are singletons, and roughly 0.8% rests with the top ten. This TCR derives from a man younger than 40 with colorectal cancer. V is TRBV7-9 and J is TRBJ2-2; no definite D call. Sequencing was performed on PBMCs. As DNA, the CDR3 is TGTGCCAGCAGCTTAGCGCGCGCCGGGGAGCTGTTTTTT. Translated: CASSLARAGELFF.